These T cell receptor beta chains were read from a single sample in a study of blood T cell repertoires in COVID-19. Some clones are missing from TCRdb's copy, which holds only in-frame ones; the method was immunoSEQ multiplex PCR. Of roughly 120,000 clones in the sample, roughly four fifths are singletons; the top ten hold 12%. The source material was peripheral blood. The receptors were gathered from a human donor in a cohort sampled during active COVID-19. CDR3s include the opening cysteine and the closing phenylalanine or tryptophan. Each record gives: CDR3 protein, CDR3 DNA, clone size, V gene, J gene, D gene. A D gene is named only where the DNA matches it firmly. Clone size is not always given. Where it is, it says once, few, many or a class for expanded clones.

CDR3aa: CASSVGERAQYF; CDR3nt: TGTGCCAGTAGTGTCGGGGAACGGGCCCAGTACTTC; abundance: .; v_gene: TRBV19; j_gene: TRBJ2-5; d_gene: .
CDR3aa: CASSQSDRGLWTGNEQFF; CDR3nt: TGCGCCAGCAGCCAGTCAGACCGGGGGCTCTGGACAGGCAATGAGCAGTTCTTC; abundance: .; v_gene: TRBV4-1; j_gene: TRBJ2-1; d_gene: .
CDR3aa: CASREGAETQYF; CDR3nt: TGCGCCAGCCGAGAGGGGGCGGAGACCCAGTACTTC; abundance: .; v_gene: TRBV5-1; j_gene: TRBJ2-5; d_gene: TRBD1
CDR3aa: CASSLRAVGRGMNSPLHF; CDR3nt: TGTGCCAGCTCCCTACGAGCGGTCGGGAGGGGAATGAATTCACCCCTCCACTTT; abundance: .; v_gene: TRBV18; j_gene: TRBJ1-6; d_gene: .
CDR3aa: CASSQEQDRNYGYTF; CDR3nt: TGTGCCAGCAGCCAAGAACAGGACAGAAACTATGGCTACACCTTC; abundance: .; v_gene: TRBV4-2; j_gene: TRBJ1-2; d_gene: .
CDR3aa: CASSLDRVGPTDTQYF; CDR3nt: TGTGCCAGCAGTTTGGACAGGGTGGGACCCACAGATACGCAGTATTTT; abundance: .; v_gene: TRBV6-5; j_gene: TRBJ2-3; d_gene: TRBD1
CDR3aa: CASSEEVMGQYF; CDR3nt: TGCGCCAGCAGTGAGGAGGTGATGGGGCAGTACTTC; abundance: .; v_gene: TRBV10-2; j_gene: TRBJ2-7; d_gene: .
CDR3aa: CASSPGTGVNYGYTF; CDR3nt: TGTGCCAGCTCACCCGGGACAGGGGTTAACTATGGCTACACCTTC; abundance: .; v_gene: TRBV18; j_gene: TRBJ1-2; d_gene: TRBD1
CDR3aa: CASSRMEGTEAFF; CDR3nt: TGTGCCAGCAGCCGGATGGAGGGCACTGAAGCTTTCTTT; abundance: .; v_gene: TRBV6-5; j_gene: TRBJ1-1; d_gene: .
CDR3aa: CASSQWDRATDTQYF; CDR3nt: TGTGCCAGCAGCCAATGGGACAGGGCCACAGATACGCAGTATTTT; abundance: .; v_gene: TRBV7-9; j_gene: TRBJ2-3; d_gene: TRBD1
CDR3aa: CASSRTSGAYEQYF; CDR3nt: TGTGCCAGTAGTAGGACTAGCGGGGCATACGAGCAGTACTTC; abundance: .; v_gene: TRBV19; j_gene: TRBJ2-7; d_gene: TRBD2
CDR3aa: CAISESSGGALTDTQYF; CDR3nt: TGTGCCATCAGTGAGTCTAGCGGGGGGGCCCTCACAGATACGCAGTATTTT; abundance: .; v_gene: TRBV10-3; j_gene: TRBJ2-3; d_gene: TRBD2
CDR3aa: CASSLVSYSGNTIYF; CDR3nt: TGTGCCAGCAGCTTAGTCTCTTACTCTGGAAACACCATATATTTT; abundance: .; v_gene: TRBV7-2; j_gene: TRBJ1-3; d_gene: .
CDR3aa: CASRDLNTEAFF; CDR3nt: TGCGCCAGCAGGGACTTGAACACTGAAGCTTTCTTT; abundance: .; v_gene: TRBV5-1; j_gene: TRBJ1-1; d_gene: .
CDR3aa: CASSGQSSEKLFF; CDR3nt: TGTGCCAGTAGCGGACAGAGTTCCGAAAAACTGTTTTTT; abundance: .; v_gene: TRBV19; j_gene: TRBJ1-4; d_gene: .
CDR3aa: CASSLAMDSTYGYTF; CDR3nt: TGTGCCAGCAGCTTAGCGATGGACAGTACTTATGGCTACACCTTC; abundance: .; v_gene: TRBV7-2; j_gene: TRBJ1-2; d_gene: .
CDR3aa: CASSSTGGPNYGYTF; CDR3nt: TGTGCCAGCAGTTCGACAGGGGGCCCTAACTATGGCTACACCTTC; abundance: once; v_gene: TRBV28; j_gene: TRBJ1-2; d_gene: TRBD1
CDR3aa: CASSQVLAGTYNEQFF; CDR3nt: TGCGCCAGCAGCCAAGTGCTAGCGGGGACCTACAATGAGCAGTTCTTC; abundance: .; v_gene: TRBV4-1; j_gene: TRBJ2-1; d_gene: TRBD2
CDR3aa: CASSQDGVRVTGELFF; CDR3nt: TGCGCCAGCAGCCAAGATGGTGTCAGGGTGACCGGGGAGCTGTTTTTT; abundance: .; v_gene: TRBV4-3; j_gene: TRBJ2-2; d_gene: .
CDR3aa: CASTGEALSSTDTQYF; CDR3nt: TGTGCCAGCACCGGGGAGGCACTTAGCAGCACAGATACGCAGTATTTT; abundance: .; v_gene: TRBV2; j_gene: TRBJ2-3; d_gene: .
CDR3aa: CASSISRGGRTGELFF; CDR3nt: TGTGCCAGTAGTATTAGTCGGGGGGGCCGTACCGGGGAGCTGTTTTTT; abundance: once; v_gene: TRBV19; j_gene: TRBJ2-2; d_gene: TRBD2
CDR3aa: CASSSEGGASTGELFF; CDR3nt: TGTGCCAGCAGCTCCGAAGGGGGGGCTAGCACCGGGGAGCTGTTTTTT; abundance: .; v_gene: TRBV6-2/TRBV6-3; j_gene: TRBJ2-2; d_gene: .
CDR3aa: CASSVAASGGLGETQYF; CDR3nt: TGTGCCAGCAGCGTAGCGGCTAGCGGGGGGCTAGGGGAGACCCAGTACTTC; abundance: .; v_gene: TRBV9; j_gene: TRBJ2-5; d_gene: TRBD2
CDR3aa: CASSFAPSQPQHF; CDR3nt: TGTGCCAGCAGTTTCGCCCCGAGTCAGCCCCAGCATTTT; abundance: few; v_gene: TRBV12-3/TRBV12-4; j_gene: TRBJ1-5; d_gene: .
CDR3aa: CASSLTGEYSNQPQHF; CDR3nt: TGTGCCAGCAGCTTGACAGGAGAGTATAGCAATCAGCCCCAGCATTTT; abundance: .; v_gene: TRBV5-6; j_gene: TRBJ1-5; d_gene: .
CDR3aa: CASSLRGPEVIQYF; CDR3nt: TGCGCCAGCAGCTTGAGGGGGCCTGAGGTCATTCAGTACTTC; abundance: .; v_gene: TRBV5-1; j_gene: TRBJ2-4; d_gene: TRBD1
CDR3aa: CASSPGGFSDTQYF; CDR3nt: TGTGCCAGCAGCCCGGGAGGGTTCAGCGATACGCAGTATTTT; abundance: .; v_gene: TRBV3-1/TRBV3-2; j_gene: TRBJ2-3; d_gene: TRBD2